These 24 T cell receptor beta chains came from one sample sequenced in a study of cytomegalovirus exposure and HLA in healthy donors. 13 Jbeta primers and 60 Vbeta primers were used for the PCR. Sequenced by immunoSEQ multiplex PCR; TCRdb stores in-frame clones only, minus some. In the table there are 150,000 to 200,000 clones, around 80% of which are singletons. Sequencing used PBMCs. These receptors were obtained from a woman under 30 in good health and CMV-seronegative.

The chain joins TRBV9 to TRBJ2-7, with 8 bases identical to TRBD2. V shed 0 bases and J 0 bases; nucleotides not matched to a gene: 8. CDR1 SGDLS and CDR2 YYNGEE come from the germline V gene. The CDR3 consists of 17 residues. The CDR3 coding sequence is TGTGCCAGCAGCGTAGAACACCTAGCGGGTTCCTCCTACGAGCAGTACTTC. It yields the protein CASSVEHLAGSSYEQYF.

J is TRBJ2-1 and V is TRBV7-9, with 12 bases that match TRBD2. Germline-derived CDR1 and CDR2 are SEHNR and FQNEAQ (reference sequence). This CDR3 is 16 amino acids long. V shed 3 bases and J 10 bases; nucleotides not matched to a gene: 10. The CDR3 reads CASSFRLAGAIGEQFF. CDR3 DNA sequence: TGTGCCAGCAGCTTTCGACTAGCGGGAGCCATTGGGGAGCAGTTCTTC.

The J gene is TRBJ1-2, the V gene TRBV9; 8 bases match TRBD1. The CDR3 is 14 amino acids. The germline V gene has CDR1 SGDLS and CDR2 YYNGEE. V lost 2 bases, J lost 6 bases, and 6 bases stayed unmatched. Written as DNA, the CDR3 is TGTGCCAGCAGCGTGGGAGGACAGGGTCATGGCTACACCTTC. This gives the protein CASSVGGQGHGYTF.

The V gene is TRBV12-5, the J gene TRBJ1-3; no definite D call. From germline, CDR1 is LGHNT and CDR2 FRNRAP. The ends were cut back, 4 bases at V and 7 bases at J, with 8 bases in the middle. There are 12 residues in the CDR3. The CDR3 sequence is CASGSTVNTIYF. For the CDR3, the DNA is TGTGCTAGTGGTTCCACGGTGAACACCATATATTTT.

This sequence joins TRBV10-3 and TRBJ2-5; the match to TRBD1 covers 8 bases. V shed 4 bases, J shed 2 bases, and the junction held 6 bases outside the gene matches. The V gene's germline CDR1 is ENHRY and CDR2 SYGVKD. CDR3 length: 15 residues. CDR3 protein: CAISASRDRQETQYF. The CDR3 nucleotides are TGTGCCATCAGTGCATCTAGGGACAGGCAAGAGACCCAGTACTTC.

J is TRBJ2-1 and V is TRBV6-1; 9 bases match TRBD2. Germline CDR1 MNHNS, CDR2 SASEGT. V lost 1 base, J lost 3 bases, and 4 bases stayed unmatched. The CDR3 has 16 residues. CDR3 coding DNA: TGTGCCAGCAGTGAAGAGCGACTAGCGGTCTACAATGAGCAGTTCTTC. This codes for CASSEERLAVYNEQFF.

Only one count was recorded for this clone. This rearrangement joins TRBV19 to TRBJ2-1; tentative D call: TRBD1 (5 bases). CDR1 and CDR2 from the germline V gene are LNHDA and SQIVND (reference sequence). This CDR3 contains 15 residues. Trimming cost V 4 bases and J 3 bases, with 13 bases left between them. As DNA, the CDR3 is TGTGCCAGTAGTACTCGACAGTTCGGCTACAATGAGCAGTTCTTC. Translated, it gives CASSTRQFGYNEQFF.

This clone appeared a few times. The chain's CDR3 is CASSHRLARRGETQYF. The CDR3 DNA follows: TGTGCCAGCAGCCATCGTCTAGCGCGGCGGGGAGAGACCCAGTACTTC. The chain uses TRBV7-9 and TRBJ2-5; TRBD2 might be the D (6 bases). The CDR3 length is 16 residues. In germline, CDR1 is SEHNR, CDR2 FQNEAQ (reference sequence). Trimming took off 5 bases at V and 4 bases at J, with 20 bases between the two ends.

This clone came up a few times. This sequence joins TRBV6-5 and TRBJ2-3; 7 positions match TRBD2. In germline, CDR1 is MNHEY, CDR2 SVGAGI. CDR3 length: 14 residues. V trimming: 10 bases; J trimming: 0 bases; junction bases outside the gene matches: 7. The CDR3 sequence is CATAPGGSTDTQYF. Here the CDR3 DNA reads TGTGCCACCGCGCCGGGGGGAAGCACAGATACGCAGTATTTT.

This CDR3 is CAWSPSDWEQFF. CDR3 nucleotide sequence: TGTGCCTGGAGCCCCTCCGACTGGGAGCAGTTCTTC. The rearrangement links TRBV30 to TRBJ2-1; D unclear. Germline-derived CDR1 and CDR2 are GTSNPN and SVGIG (reference sequence). The germline V and J ends were trimmed by 3 bases and 10 bases, with 13 bases remaining between them. The CDR3 extends over 12 amino acids.

The chain couples TRBV9 to TRBJ2-7; 10 nucleotides align to TRBD2. V was clipped by 4 bases and J by 2 bases; unmatched bases: 6. This CDR3 region has 15 residues. Germline V lookup: CDR1 SGDLS, CDR2 YYNGEE. The CDR3 region has the DNA TGTGCCAGCAGCCTAGCTAGCGGGGGACCCTACGAGCAGTACTTC. Amino acid sequence: CASSLASGGPYEQYF.

The chain carries TRBV6-1 and TRBJ2-7, with a weak D call TRBD1 (5 bases). The CDR3 extends over 14 amino acids. Germline V gene sequence: CDR1 MNHNS, CDR2 SASEGT. V was pared by 6 bases and J by 6 bases, with 18 bases between. In DNA form, the CDR3 reads TGTGCCAGCAGCGAACCGACAGAACTGCGCGAGCAGTACTTC. Amino acids: CASSEPTELREQYF.

The chain joins TRBV7-2 to TRBJ2-7; TRBD1 matches 9 bases. The CDR3 runs to 15 residues. CDR1 and CDR2 from the germline V gene are SGHTA and FQGNSA. The trim removed 3 bases at V and 9 bases at J, leaving 12 bases unmatched. CDR3: CASSLDRGPPTGQYF. CDR3 coding DNA: TGTGCCAGCAGCTTGGACAGGGGACCACCTACGGGGCAGTACTTC.

The chain recombines TRBV6-5 with TRBJ2-1; D remains ambiguous. CDR1 is MNHEY, CDR2 SVGAGI, per germline. Trimming shortened V by 7 bases and J by 8 bases, and 15 bases separated the two germline ends. CDR3 size: 13 residues. This CDR3 is CASTRRLSDEQFF. In DNA, the CDR3 is TGTGCCAGCACCCGGCGGCTCAGCGATGAGCAGTTCTTC.

The sample holds one count of this clone. This chain uses TRBV6-1 with TRBJ2-3; D unresolved. The length of the CDR3 is 11 residues. With 4 bases removed from V and 6 bases from J, the gap between germline ends came to 5 bases. The germline CDR1 and CDR2 sequences are MNHNS and SASEGT. The CDR3 DNA reads TGTGCCAGCAGTGTTCGTGATACGCAGTATTTT. Translation: CASSVRDTQYF.

The chain recombines TRBV9 with TRBJ2-2; 8 bases agree with TRBD2. The CDR3 sequence is 17 residues long. The V and J ends lost 0 bases and 7 bases, in that order; junction bases with no gene match: 11. Germline assignment: CDR1 SGDLS and CDR2 YYNGEE. CDR3 in amino acids: CASSVATGTRTVGELFF. The CDR3 DNA follows: TGTGCCAGCAGCGTAGCGACCGGGACTAGAACTGTCGGGGAGCTGTTTTTT.

The J gene is TRBJ2-7, the V gene TRBV10-3; D is uncertain. Trimming stripped 3 bases from V and 2 bases from J, with 14 bases between. The length of the CDR3 is 15 residues. Germline-derived CDR1 and CDR2 are ENHRY and SYGVKD. CDR3 nucleotide sequence: TGTGCCATCAGTGATGCGATCACCACCCCCTACGAGCAGTACTTC. Its protein is CAISDAITTPYEQYF.

V gene TRBV19 combines with J gene TRBJ1-5, with D tentatively TRBD1 (5 bases). V lost 6 bases to trimming and J lost 5 bases, with 14 bases between them. Germline CDR1 and CDR2: LNHDA and SQIVND (reference sequence). CDR3 size: 14 residues. Here the CDR3 reads CASSRPRGYQPQHF. CDR3 nucleotide sequence: TGTGCCAGTAGCCGTCCCCGGGGGTATCAGCCCCAGCATTTT.

The rearrangement joins TRBV4-1 to TRBJ2-2; TRBD2 agrees at 8 bases. Germline trimming cut 5 bases from V and 4 bases from J; bases unmatched to any gene: 12. The germline V gene has CDR1 MGHRA and CDR2 YSYEKL. The CDR3 extends over 17 amino acids. The chain's CDR3 is CASSTFYSGAGTGELFF. The CDR3 region has the DNA TGCGCCAGCAGCACCTTTTATAGCGGGGCGGGCACCGGGGAGCTGTTTTTT.

This clone came up a few times. The CDR3 spells CASSPGIKAGTDTQYF. DNA for the CDR3: TGTGCCAGCAGCCCCGGGATTAAAGCGGGCACAGATACGCAGTATTTT. The chain links TRBV11-3 to TRBJ2-3; tentatively, D is TRBD2 (5 bases). V lost 5 bases and J lost 1, with 16 bases in between. Germline lookup yields CDR1 SGHNT and CDR2 YENEEA. The CDR3 consists of 16 residues.

The chain couples TRBV4-1 to TRBJ2-7, with 7 bases aligning to TRBD1. V dropped 4 bases and J dropped 5; count of bases not matched to a gene: 17. The CDR3 spans 17 residues. From germline, CDR1 is MGHRA and CDR2 YSYEKL. The CDR3 coding sequence is TGCGCCAGCAGCCCAGTTATAGGGAGACAGGGAAAGGACGAGCAGTACTTC. This translates into CASSPVIGRQGKDEQYF.

The chain joins TRBV9 to TRBJ2-2, with D possibly matching TRBD2 (5 bases). Germline CDR1 reads SGDLS; CDR2 reads YYNGEE. The CDR3 sequence is 14 residues long. The V end was cut by 4 bases, the J end by 5 bases, with 12 bases between. Here the CDR3 reads CASSSKTGTGELFF. The CDR3 DNA sequence: TGTGCCAGCAGCTCCAAGACGGGAACCGGGGAGCTGTTTTTT.

The chain combines TRBV5-1 with TRBJ1-1; D not certain. Germline V lookup: CDR1 SGHRS, CDR2 YFSETQ. Trimming pared 0 bases from V and 6 bases from J, leaving 6 bases between. This CDR3 has 12 amino acids. The CDR3: CASSLGAAEAFF. CDR3 DNA: TGCGCCAGCAGCTTGGGGGCAGCTGAAGCTTTCTTT.

The chain employs TRBV7-8 and TRBJ2-7; possible D gene TRBD2, 6 bases. The V end was cut by 5 bases, the J end by 3 bases, with 14 bases between. The CDR3 totals 14 residues. Germline CDR1 reads SGHVS; CDR2 reads FQNEAQ. The CDR3 nucleotides read TGTGCCAGCAGCCCCTCGGGGGTTTTCTACGAGCAGTACTTC. It encodes CASSPSGVFYEQYF.